This TCR beta chain was documented in a study of molecular identifiers for immune sequencing clone quantification. Bulk TCR library preparation followed previously described methods with listed TCR primers. MiXCR, applied by TCRdb to the PCR reads, yields one record per CDR3 protein. The data hold approximately 550,000 distinct CDR3 sequences, with roughly a fifth observed a single time. Sorting isolated naive CD8 T cells as CD8+CD4-CCR7+CD45RA+ events. The CDR3 is made up of 15 amino acids. Germline V gives CDR1 LGHNA, CDR2 YNFKEQ. The V gene end was trimmed by 4 bases and the J gene end by 5 bases; junction bases not matched to a gene: 11. On this clonotype itself: The antigen is unknown.

Study outcomes and limitations: Clones exceeding 20 RNA copies carried over 97% of effector molecules but under 1% of naive-cell molecules.

The TCR comes from a human donor in good health. Some libraries in this study had Jurkat cell RNA spiked in. The chain is built from TRBV4-2 and TRBJ2-7; 7 bases line up with TRBD2. Specimen: naive CD8+ T cells from blood, with Jurkat cell RNA spiked in. Described subset: FACS-sorted CD8+CD4-CCR7+CD45RA+ naive T cells. In nucleotides, the CDR3 is TGTGCCAGCAGCCCGGGACTAAAGGGAGTTAACGAGCAGTACTTC. Protein product: CASSPGLKGVNEQYF.